These 2 T cell receptor beta chains share one sample of origin, sequenced in a study of tumor and adjacent non-tumor tissue in lung cancer. TCRbeta libraries were built with three rounds of nested PCR, modified from ARM-PCR. TCRdb called the multiplex PCR reads again in MiXCR, with one record for every CDR3 protein. This table has 65,000 to 75,000 distinct CDR3 sequences, more than 65% appearing once. RNA was extracted from bulk tissue without any cell sorting. More than 3 cm separated this lung sample from the edge of the tumor. Specimen: distant non-tumor lung tissue. These receptors were taken from a man aged 60 to 75 with non-small cell lung cancer.

A note on this clonotype: It may be a read error: a sequence one base away is much more abundant. The chain combines TRBV2 with TRBJ1-4, with 7 nucleotides matching TRBD1. CDR3 length equals 14 residues. V lost 8 bases, J lost 7 bases, and 10 bases stayed unmatched. CDR1 SNHLY and CDR2 FYNNEI come from the germline V gene. CDR3 sequence (DNA): TGTGCCAGCTCAGCCGGGACAGTGCTTGAAAAACTGTTTTTT. Encoded protein: CASSAGTVLEKLFF.

The V gene is TRBV11-3, the J gene TRBJ2-1; 10 bases agree with TRBD2. Germline CDR1 reads SGHNT; CDR2 reads YENEEA. V dropped 2 bases and J dropped 5; count of bases not matched to a gene: 3. This CDR3 is 15 amino acids long. CDR3 in amino acids: CASSLFSGRDNEQFF. CDR3 coding DNA: TGTGCCAGCAGCTTATTCAGCGGGAGGGACAATGAGCAGTTCTTC.